Listed below are T cell receptor beta chains from one sample, sequenced in a study of cytomegalovirus exposure and HLA in healthy donors. Generated by immunoSEQ multiplex PCR, the TCRdb table keeps only in-frame clones and is missing some. The sample yields tens of thousands of clones, 72% seen once. The source material was PBMCs. The receptors were sampled from a woman aged 40 to 49 in good health and CMV-seropositive. Both conserved end residues are part of each CDR3. The D gene is left open where the match is weak. Some rows mark clone size as missing; the rest say once, few, many or name a class of expanded clone.

J gene: TRBJ2-7
clone size: -
V gene: TRBV5-1
D gene: -
CDR3 DNA: TGCGCCAGCAGCCCCGGGGGTGGACTTCCGGGGGACGAGCAGTACTTC
CDR3 protein: CASSPGGGLPGDEQYF

J gene: TRBJ1-3
clone size: few
V gene: TRBV10-3
D gene: -
CDR3 DNA: TGTGCCATCAGTGCAACAGACTCTGGAAACACCATATATTTT
CDR3 protein: CAISATDSGNTIYF

J gene: TRBJ2-1
clone size: -
V gene: TRBV7-9
D gene: -
CDR3 DNA: TGTTCCAGCGGGCGGGGCTCCTACAATGAGCAGTTCTTC
CDR3 protein: CSSGRGSYNEQFF

J gene: TRBJ2-3
clone size: -
V gene: TRBV29-1
D gene: -
CDR3 DNA: TGCAGCGCCTCACAGACCACCACAGATACGCAGTATTTT
CDR3 protein: CSASQTTTDTQYF

J gene: TRBJ1-2
clone size: few
V gene: TRBV5-1
D gene: -
CDR3 DNA: TGCGCCAGCAGAAGAGACAGTGATAACTATGGCTACACCTTC
CDR3 protein: CASRRDSDNYGYTF

J gene: TRBJ2-4
clone size: -
V gene: TRBV4-1
D gene: -
CDR3 DNA: TGCGCCAGCAGCCTAAGGAGGATAGCCAAAAACATTCAGTACTTC
CDR3 protein: CASSLRRIAKNIQYF

J gene: TRBJ1-5
clone size: -
V gene: TRBV2
D gene: TRBD1
CDR3 DNA: TGTGCCAGCAGTGAATGGGACAGGGGGTCTCAGCCCCAGCATTTT
CDR3 protein: CASSEWDRGSQPQHF

J gene: TRBJ2-7
clone size: few
V gene: TRBV6-1
D gene: TRBD1
CDR3 DNA: TGTGCCAGCAGTGAGGGGACAGGACTCCGCTACGAGCAGTACTTC
CDR3 protein: CASSEGTGLRYEQYF

J gene: TRBJ2-7
clone size: once
V gene: TRBV5-4
D gene: TRBD1
CDR3 DNA: TGTGCCAGCAGCTCGGGGGACAGGGGTTACGAGCAGTACTTC
CDR3 protein: CASSSGDRGYEQYF

J gene: TRBJ1-5
clone size: -
V gene: TRBV11-3
D gene: TRBD1
CDR3 DNA: TGTGCCAGCAGCCCCGGACAGGGGACTAATCAGCCCCAGCATTTT
CDR3 protein: CASSPGQGTNQPQHF

J gene: TRBJ2-1
clone size: -
V gene: TRBV11-2
D gene: TRBD2
CDR3 DNA: TGTGCCAGCAGCCTCAACGGGGGGGCAGCACTTCAGTTCTTC
CDR3 protein: CASSLNGGAALQFF

J gene: TRBJ2-3
clone size: few
V gene: TRBV6-5
D gene: TRBD2
CDR3 DNA: TGTGCCGTGCGGGGGTCCACAGATACGCAGTATTTT
CDR3 protein: CAVRGSTDTQYF

J gene: TRBJ2-3
clone size: -
V gene: TRBV29-1
D gene: TRBD2
CDR3 DNA: TGCACGCACCCTAGCGGGGGGGCTCGAGGGACAGATACGCAGTATTTT
CDR3 protein: CTHPSGGARGTDTQYF

J gene: TRBJ1-2
clone size: -
V gene: TRBV7-6
D gene: TRBD1
CDR3 DNA: TGTGCCAGCAGCTTAGCGAAGGGGACAGGGTACGGCTACACCTTC
CDR3 protein: CASSLAKGTGYGYTF

J gene: TRBJ1-6
clone size: -
V gene: TRBV14
D gene: TRBD1
CDR3 DNA: TGTGCCAGCAGCCAACCCCAGGGGGATAATCCTAATTCACCCCTCCACTTT
CDR3 protein: CASSQPQGDNPNSPLHF

J gene: TRBJ1-1
clone size: -
V gene: TRBV2
D gene: -
CDR3 DNA: TGTGCCAGCAGTCATGACAGTCCTGAAGCTTTCTTT
CDR3 protein: CASSHDSPEAFF

J gene: TRBJ2-7
clone size: -
V gene: TRBV6-1
D gene: TRBD1
CDR3 DNA: TGTGCCAGCAGTCCGAGACAGGGGGCGAGTGAGCAGTACTTC
CDR3 protein: CASSPRQGASEQYF

J gene: TRBJ2-7
clone size: once
V gene: TRBV6-1
D gene: -
CDR3 DNA: TGTGCCAGCAGGAAACCGGGAACCTCCCGGGGCGAGCAGTACTTC
CDR3 protein: CASRKPGTSRGEQYF

J gene: TRBJ1-1
clone size: -
V gene: TRBV18
D gene: -
CDR3 DNA: TGTGCCAGCTCACCGGCCCTGAACACTGAAGCTTTCTTT
CDR3 protein: CASSPALNTEAFF

J gene: TRBJ1-1
clone size: -
V gene: TRBV29-1
D gene: -
CDR3 DNA: TGCAGCGTTGGTCGTGAGTCCGCGGAAGCTTTCTTT
CDR3 protein: CSVGRESAEAFF

J gene: TRBJ1-2
clone size: once
V gene: TRBV11-3
D gene: -
CDR3 DNA: TGTGCCAGCAGCTCACCCCCGGGCAGCCGGGGAAATGGCTACACCTTC
CDR3 protein: CASSSPPGSRGNGYTF

J gene: TRBJ1-2
clone size: -
V gene: TRBV27
D gene: -
CDR3 DNA: TGTGCCAGCAGTTCGCACCCAGGACTCACTAACTATGGCTACACCTTC
CDR3 protein: CASSSHPGLTNYGYTF